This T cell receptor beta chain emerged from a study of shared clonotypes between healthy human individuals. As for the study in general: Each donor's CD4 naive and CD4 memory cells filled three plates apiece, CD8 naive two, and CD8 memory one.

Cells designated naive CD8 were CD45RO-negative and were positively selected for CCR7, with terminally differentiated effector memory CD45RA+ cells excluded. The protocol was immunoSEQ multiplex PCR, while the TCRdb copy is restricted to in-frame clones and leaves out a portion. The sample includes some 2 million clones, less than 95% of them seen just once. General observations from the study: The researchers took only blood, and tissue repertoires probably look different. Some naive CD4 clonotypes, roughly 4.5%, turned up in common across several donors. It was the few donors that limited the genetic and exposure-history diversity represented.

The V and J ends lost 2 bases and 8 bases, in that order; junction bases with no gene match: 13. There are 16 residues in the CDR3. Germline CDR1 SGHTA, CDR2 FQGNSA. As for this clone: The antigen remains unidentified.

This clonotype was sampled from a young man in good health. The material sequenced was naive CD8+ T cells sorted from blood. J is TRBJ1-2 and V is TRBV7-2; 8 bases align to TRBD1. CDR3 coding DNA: TGTGCCAGCAGCTTATTCGTCCAGGGGGCTGTCGGGGGCTACACCTTC. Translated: CASSLFVQGAVGGYTF.